This T cell receptor beta chain stems from a study of blood T cell repertoires in COVID-19. Looking at the study overall: Whether acute or convalescent, the COVID-19 samples came from the United States, Italy and Spain. In each case, the material was cDNA or gDNA derived from T cells, B-cell-depleted T cells, or PBMCs.

The V gene lost 5 bases and the J gene lost 0 bases, with 7 bases spanning the gap. Germline loops: CDR1 SQVTM, CDR2 ANQGSEA. This CDR3 has 12 residues. Methods used by the authors: Amplifying reference gene primers gave estimates of nucleated cell counts. Some clones are missing from TCRdb's copy, which holds only in-frame ones; the method was immunoSEQ multiplex PCR. From that table come the V and J calls and clone size; the DNA was used to work out D and trimming. This sample has more than 110,000 clones, with nearly 85% found just once. This receptor was taken from a human donor in a cohort sampled during active COVID-19. Sequenced input: peripheral blood. The V gene is TRBV29-1, the J gene TRBJ1-1; possibly TRBD1 for D (5 bases). CDR3 nucleotides: TGCAGCGTTATCAGGGTGAACACTGAAGCTTTCTTT. Translation gives CSVIRVNTEAFF.